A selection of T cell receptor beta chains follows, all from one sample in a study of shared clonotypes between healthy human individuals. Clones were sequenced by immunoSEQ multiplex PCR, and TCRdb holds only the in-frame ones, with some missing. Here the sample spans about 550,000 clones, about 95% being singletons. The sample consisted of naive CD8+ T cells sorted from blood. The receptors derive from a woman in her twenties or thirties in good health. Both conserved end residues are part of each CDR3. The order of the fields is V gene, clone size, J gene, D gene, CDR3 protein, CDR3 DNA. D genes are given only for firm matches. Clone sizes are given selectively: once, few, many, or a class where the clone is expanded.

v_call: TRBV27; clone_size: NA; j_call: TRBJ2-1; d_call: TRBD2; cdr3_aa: CASRLAGGPGNEQFF; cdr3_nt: TGTGCCAGCAGGTTAGCGGGAGGGCCGGGCAATGAGCAGTTCTTC
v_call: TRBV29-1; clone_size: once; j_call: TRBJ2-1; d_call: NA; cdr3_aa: CSVETDNEQFF; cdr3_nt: TGCAGCGTGGAGACGGACAATGAGCAGTTCTTC
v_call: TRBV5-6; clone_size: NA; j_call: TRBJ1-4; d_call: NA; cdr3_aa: CASSLWLTATNEKLFF; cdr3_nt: TGTGCCAGCAGCTTGTGGCTAACTGCAACTAATGAAAAACTGTTTTTT
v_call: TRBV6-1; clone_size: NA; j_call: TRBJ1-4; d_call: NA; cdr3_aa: CAAGPLGKLFF; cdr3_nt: TGTGCCGCGGGACCTCTAGGGAAACTGTTTTTT
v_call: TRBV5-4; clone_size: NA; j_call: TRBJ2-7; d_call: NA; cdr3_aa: CASSLGRSSYEQYF; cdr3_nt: TGTGCCAGCAGCTTGGGGCGGAGCTCCTACGAGCAGTACTTC
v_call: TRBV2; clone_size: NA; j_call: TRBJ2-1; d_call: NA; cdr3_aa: CASRTGGGSYNEQFF; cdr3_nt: TGTGCCAGCAGGACGGGTGGGGGCTCCTACAATGAGCAGTTCTTC
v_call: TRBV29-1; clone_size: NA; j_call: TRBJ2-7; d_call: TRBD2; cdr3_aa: CSVETNGREEHEQYF; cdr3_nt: TGCAGCGTTGAAACCAACGGGCGGGAGGAACACGAGCAGTACTTC
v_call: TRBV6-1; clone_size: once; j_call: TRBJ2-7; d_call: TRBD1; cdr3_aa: CASSEGGTGVSYEQYF; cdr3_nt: TGTGCCAGCAGTGAAGGAGGGACAGGGGTCTCCTACGAGCAGTACTTC
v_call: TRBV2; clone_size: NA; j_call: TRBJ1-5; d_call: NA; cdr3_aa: CASRDGGNQPQHF; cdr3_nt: TGTGCCAGCAGGGACGGGGGCAATCAGCCCCAGCATTTT
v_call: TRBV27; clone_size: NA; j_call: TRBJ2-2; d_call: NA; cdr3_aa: CASGTRERAGELFF; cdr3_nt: TGTGCCAGCGGAACCCGGGAGCGGGCCGGGGAGCTGTTTTTT
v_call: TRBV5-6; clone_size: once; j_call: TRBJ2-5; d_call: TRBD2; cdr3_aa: CASSLSGRVEQYF; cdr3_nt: TGTGCCAGCAGCTTAAGCGGGAGGGTAGAGCAGTACTTC
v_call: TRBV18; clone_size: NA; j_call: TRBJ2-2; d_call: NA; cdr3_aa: CASSPPRDPLHTGELFF; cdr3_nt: TGTGCCAGCTCACCACCTAGGGACCCCCTCCACACCGGGGAGCTGTTTTTT
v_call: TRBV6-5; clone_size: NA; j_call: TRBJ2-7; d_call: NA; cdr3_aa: CASSHSGGDSYEQYF; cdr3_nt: TGTGCCAGCAGCCATAGCGGAGGTGATTCCTACGAGCAGTACTTC
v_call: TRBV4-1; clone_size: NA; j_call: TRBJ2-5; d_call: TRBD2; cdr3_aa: CASSQGLAGVGTQYF; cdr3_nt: TGCGCCAGCAGCCAAGGTCTAGCGGGAGTTGGGACCCAGTACTTC
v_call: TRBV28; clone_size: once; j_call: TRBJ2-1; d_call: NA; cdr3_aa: CASSSRGPGYREQFF; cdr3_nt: TGTGCCAGCAGTTCGCGGGGACCTGGTTATCGTGAGCAGTTCTTC
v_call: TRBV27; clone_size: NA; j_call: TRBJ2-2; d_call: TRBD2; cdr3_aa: CASGMGLAALNTGELFF; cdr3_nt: TGTGCCAGCGGCATGGGACTAGCGGCCCTGAACACCGGGGAGCTGTTTTTT
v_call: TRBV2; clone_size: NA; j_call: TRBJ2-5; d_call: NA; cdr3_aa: CASSDQAPSRETQYF; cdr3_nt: TGTGCCAGCAGTGACCAGGCACCCTCTAGGGAGACCCAGTACTTC
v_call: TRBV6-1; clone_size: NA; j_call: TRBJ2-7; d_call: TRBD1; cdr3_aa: CASSVWDRGYEQYF; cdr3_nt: TGTGCCAGCAGTGTTTGGGACAGGGGCTACGAGCAGTACTTC
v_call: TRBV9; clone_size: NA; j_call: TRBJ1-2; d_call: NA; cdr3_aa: CASSAGVLGYTF; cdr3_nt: TGTGCCAGCAGCGCAGGGGTATTAGGCTACACCTTC
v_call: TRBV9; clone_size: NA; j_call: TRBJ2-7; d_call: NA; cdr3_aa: CASSPRNSSSYEQYF; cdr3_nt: TGTGCCAGCAGCCCCCGAAACTCGAGCTCCTACGAGCAGTACTTC
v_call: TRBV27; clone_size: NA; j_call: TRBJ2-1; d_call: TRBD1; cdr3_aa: CASSLAAGGENEQFF; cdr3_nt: TGTGCCAGCAGTTTAGCGGCAGGGGGCGAGAATGAGCAGTTCTTC
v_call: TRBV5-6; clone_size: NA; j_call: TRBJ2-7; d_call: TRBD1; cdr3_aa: CASSLAGTGWYEQYF; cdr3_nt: TGTGCCAGCAGCTTGGCGGGGACAGGATGGTACGAGCAGTACTTC
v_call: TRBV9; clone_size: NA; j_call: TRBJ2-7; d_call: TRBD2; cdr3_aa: CASSPEEAGGPYEQYF; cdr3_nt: TGTGCCAGCAGCCCAGAAGAGGCGGGAGGGCCCTACGAGCAGTACTTC
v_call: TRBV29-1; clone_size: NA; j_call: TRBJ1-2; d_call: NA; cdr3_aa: CSVEQGRGANYGYTF; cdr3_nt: TGCAGCGTTGAACAGGGGAGAGGAGCTAACTATGGCTACACCTTC
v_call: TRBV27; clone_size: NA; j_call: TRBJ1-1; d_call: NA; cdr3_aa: CASRTGNTEAFF; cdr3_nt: TGTGCCAGCCGGACGGGGAACACTGAAGCTTTCTTT
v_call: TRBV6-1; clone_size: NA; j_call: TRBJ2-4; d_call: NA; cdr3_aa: CASSEALSTNIQYF; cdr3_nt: TGTGCCAGCAGTGAAGCCCTTAGTACAAACATTCAGTACTTC
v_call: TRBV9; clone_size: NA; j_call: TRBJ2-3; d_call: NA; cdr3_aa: CASSGRGPTDTQYF; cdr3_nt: TGTGCCAGCAGCGGTAGAGGGCCCACAGATACGCAGTATTTT
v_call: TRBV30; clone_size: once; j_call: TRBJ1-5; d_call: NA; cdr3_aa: CAWSLLGNQPQHF; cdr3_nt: TGTGCCTGGAGTCTTTTAGGGAATCAGCCCCAGCATTTT
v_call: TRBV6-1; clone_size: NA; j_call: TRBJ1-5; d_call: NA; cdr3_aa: CASSGPKYSNQPQHF; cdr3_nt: TGTGCCAGCAGTGGTCCAAAATATAGCAATCAGCCCCAGCATTTT
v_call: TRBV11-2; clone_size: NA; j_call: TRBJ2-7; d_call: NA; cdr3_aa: CASSLVLPGGEQYF; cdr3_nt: TGTGCCAGCAGCTTAGTCCTACCCGGGGGCGAGCAGTACTTC
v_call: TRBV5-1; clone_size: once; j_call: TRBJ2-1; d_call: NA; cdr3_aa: CASSLDGLFGDEQFF; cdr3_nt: TGCGCCAGCAGCTTGGATGGTCTATTCGGGGATGAGCAGTTCTTC
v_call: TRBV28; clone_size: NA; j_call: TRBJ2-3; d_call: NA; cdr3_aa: CASSLLTDGTDTQYF; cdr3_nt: TGTGCCAGCAGTTTACTGACGGATGGCACAGATACGCAGTATTTT
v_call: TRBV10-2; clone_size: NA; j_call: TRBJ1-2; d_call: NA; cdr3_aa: CASSSRGVGDGYTF; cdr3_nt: TGCGCCAGCAGTTCCCGGGGGGTTGGGGATGGCTACACCTTC
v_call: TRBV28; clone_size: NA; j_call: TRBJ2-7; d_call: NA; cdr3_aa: CASNVWGTYEQYF; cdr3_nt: TGTGCCAGCAATGTTTGGGGAACCTACGAGCAGTACTTC
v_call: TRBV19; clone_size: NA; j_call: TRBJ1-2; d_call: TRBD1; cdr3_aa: CASSFVSYRGTGYTF; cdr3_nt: TGTGCCAGTAGTTTCGTGTCATACAGGGGGACTGGCTACACCTTC
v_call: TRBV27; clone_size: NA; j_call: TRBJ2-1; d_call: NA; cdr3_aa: CASSWGGGLEQFF; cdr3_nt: TGTGCCAGCAGTTGGGGTGGGGGGCTTGAGCAGTTCTTC
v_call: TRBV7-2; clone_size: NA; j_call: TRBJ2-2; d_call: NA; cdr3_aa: CASSPPPLDSSGGELFF; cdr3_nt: TGTGCCAGCAGCCCCCCCCCACTCGACAGTAGCGGCGGGGAGCTGTTTTTT
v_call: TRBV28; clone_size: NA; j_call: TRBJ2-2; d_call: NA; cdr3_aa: CASITRWRDISGELFF; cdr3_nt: TGTGCCAGCATCACCCGCTGGCGGGATATCTCCGGGGAGCTGTTTTTT
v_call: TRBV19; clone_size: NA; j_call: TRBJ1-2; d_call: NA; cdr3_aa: CASEDGTYGYTF; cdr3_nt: TGTGCCAGTGAGGACGGGACCTATGGCTACACCTTC
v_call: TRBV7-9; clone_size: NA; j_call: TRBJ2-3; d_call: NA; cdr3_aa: CASSLASVGGSDTQYF; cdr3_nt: TGTGCCAGCAGCTTAGCGTCGGTAGGAGGTTCAGATACGCAGTATTTT
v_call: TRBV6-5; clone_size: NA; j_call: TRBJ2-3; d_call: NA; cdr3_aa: CASSYSAGASTDTQYF; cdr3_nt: TGTGCCAGCAGTTACTCGGCGGGCGCGAGCACAGATACGCAGTATTTT